The rows below give T cell receptor beta chains drawn from one sample of a study of spatial heterogeneity in lung cancer. TCRdb re-derived calls from the 5' RACE reads in MiXCR, one entry per CDR3 protein. The sample gives about 27,000 distinct CDR3 sequences, roughly 5.7% of which show up once; 20% to 25% is in the top ten. The input for sequencing was PBMCs, taken at follow-up. The receptors derive from a female donor with early-stage non-small cell lung cancer. Each CDR3 is given with its conserved first and last residue. The order of the fields is clone size, D gene, V gene, J gene, CDR3 protein, CDR3 DNA. D genes are given only for firm matches. Not all rows give a size; the values are once, few, many and, for expanded clones, a class.

size: many; D: TRBD1; V: TRBV27; J: TRBJ2-2; CDR3: CASRTRRDSNTGELFF; DNA: TGTGCCAGCAGGACTCGCCGGGACAGCAACACCGGGGAGCTGTTTTTT
size: .; D: .; V: TRBV6-5; J: TRBJ2-5; CDR3: CASSDPPFATQYF; DNA: TGTGCCAGCAGTGACCCCCCCTTCGCGACCCAGTACTTC
size: few; D: TRBD2; V: TRBV4-3; J: TRBJ2-3; CDR3: CASSPGLAGGISTDTQYF; DNA: TGCGCCAGCAGCCCCGGACTAGCGGGGGGAATAAGCACAGATACGCAGTATTTT
size: few; D: TRBD2; V: TRBV20-1; J: TRBJ2-3; CDR3: CSVPGGRVDTQYF; DNA: TGCAGTGTCCCCGGGGGGAGGGTAGATACGCAGTATTTT
size: many; D: TRBD1; V: TRBV7-2; J: TRBJ1-2; CDR3: CASSSGSGTGYGYTF; DNA: TGTGCCAGCAGCTCCGGCTCCGGGACAGGTTATGGCTACACCTTC
size: many; D: TRBD2; V: TRBV7-2; J: TRBJ2-3; CDR3: CASSLVPSGSRDTQYF; DNA: TGTGCCAGCAGCTTAGTTCCTAGCGGGAGCCGGGATACGCAGTATTTT
size: many; D: TRBD1; V: TRBV6-1; J: TRBJ2-7; CDR3: CASSDRTGYEQYF; DNA: TGTGCCAGCAGTGACCGGACAGGCTACGAGCAGTACTTC
size: many; D: .; V: TRBV10-3; J: TRBJ2-7; CDR3: CAISERDYEQYF; DNA: TGTGCCATCAGTGAGCGGGACTACGAGCAGTACTTC
size: .; D: .; V: TRBV7-3; J: TRBJ1-1; CDR3: CASSFSSVNTEAFF; DNA: TGTGCCAGCAGCTTTTCTTCAGTGAACACTGAAGCTTTCTTT
size: many; D: .; V: TRBV20-1; J: TRBJ1-4; CDR3: CSASPPATNEKLFF; DNA: TGCAGTGCCTCACCACCCGCAACTAATGAAAAACTGTTTTTT
size: .; D: TRBD1; V: TRBV4-3; J: TRBJ1-5; CDR3: CASSRDRVNQHQHF; DNA: TGCGCCAGCAGCCGGGACAGGGTCAATCAGCACCAGCATTTT
size: many; D: TRBD2; V: TRBV24-1; J: TRBJ2-1; CDR3: CATSDSLAGGYNEQFF; DNA: TGTGCCACCAGTGATTCACTAGCGGGGGGGTACAATGAGCAGTTCTTC
size: many; D: .; V: TRBV19; J: TRBJ2-5; CDR3: CASNPGSEETQYF; DNA: TGTGCCAGTAATCCAGGGTCGGAAGAGACCCAGTACTTC
size: few; D: TRBD1; V: TRBV12-3/TRBV12-4; J: TRBJ1-2; CDR3: CASRTGGYGYTF; DNA: TGTGCCAGCAGGACAGGGGGCTATGGCTACACCTTC
size: many; D: TRBD1; V: TRBV12-3/TRBV12-4; J: TRBJ2-1; CDR3: CASSRGRDRGVNEQFF; DNA: TGTGCCAGCAGCCGTGGCAGGGACAGGGGGGTGAATGAGCAGTTCTTC
size: many; D: .; V: TRBV28; J: TRBJ1-6; CDR3: CASSLGAGDNSPLHF; DNA: TGTGCCAGCAGTTTGGGGGCAGGGGATAATTCACCCCTCCACTTT
size: many; D: .; V: TRBV7-2; J: TRBJ2-5; CDR3: CASSLVGLIRETQYF; DNA: TGTGCCAGCAGCTTAGTGGGACTCATTCGTGAGACCCAGTACTTC
size: .; D: TRBD1; V: TRBV7-2; J: TRBJ1-1; CDR3: CASSFGTVNTEAFF; DNA: TGTGCCAGCAGTTTCGGGACAGTGAACACTGAAGCTTTCTTT
size: many; D: .; V: TRBV5-1; J: TRBJ1-1; CDR3: CASSPQLGVNTEAFF; DNA: TGCGCCAGCAGCCCCCAGTTGGGTGTTAACACTGAAGCTTTCTTT
size: many; D: .; V: TRBV5-1; J: TRBJ2-3; CDR3: CASSLYADTQYF; DNA: TGCGCCAGCAGCTTGTATGCAGATACGCAGTATTTT
size: many; D: .; V: TRBV11-1; J: TRBJ2-1; CDR3: CASSREGSGGFNEQFF; DNA: TGTGCCAGCAGCAGAGAGGGTAGCGGCGGCTTCAATGAGCAGTTCTTC
size: many; D: .; V: TRBV6-6; J: TRBJ2-3; CDR3: CASSSQADTQYF; DNA: TGTGCCAGCAGTTCTCAAGCAGATACGCAGTATTTT
size: many; D: TRBD1; V: TRBV2; J: TRBJ1-1; CDR3: CASSIAKTGGDTEAFF; DNA: TGTGCCAGCAGCATAGCCAAGACAGGGGGCGACACTGAAGCTTTCTTT
size: many; D: .; V: TRBV12-3/TRBV12-4; J: TRBJ1-6; CDR3: CASSPPGHNSPLHF; DNA: TGTGCCAGCAGTCCTCCGGGGCACAATTCACCCCTCCACTTT
size: many; D: TRBD1; V: TRBV20-1; J: TRBJ2-7; CDR3: CSASDATGTWKQYF; DNA: TGCAGTGCTAGTGATGCGACAGGGACCTGGAAGCAGTACTTC
size: many; D: .; V: TRBV20-1; J: TRBJ2-3; CDR3: CSAREDRFTDTQYF; DNA: TGCAGTGCTAGAGAGGACAGATTCACAGATACGCAGTATTTT
size: many; D: .; V: TRBV4-2; J: TRBJ2-2; CDR3: CASSQETKSGELFF; DNA: TGTGCCAGCAGCCAGGAGACTAAATCCGGGGAGCTGTTTTTT
size: medium-sized; D: .; V: TRBV6-2/TRBV6-3; J: TRBJ1-3; CDR3: CASGPVGNTIYF; DNA: TGTGCCAGCGGACCGGTCGGAAACACCATATATTTT
size: many; D: TRBD2; V: TRBV6-4; J: TRBJ2-3; CDR3: CASSPVAGYTDTQYF; DNA: TGTGCCAGCAGTCCCGTAGCGGGATACACAGATACGCAGTATTTT